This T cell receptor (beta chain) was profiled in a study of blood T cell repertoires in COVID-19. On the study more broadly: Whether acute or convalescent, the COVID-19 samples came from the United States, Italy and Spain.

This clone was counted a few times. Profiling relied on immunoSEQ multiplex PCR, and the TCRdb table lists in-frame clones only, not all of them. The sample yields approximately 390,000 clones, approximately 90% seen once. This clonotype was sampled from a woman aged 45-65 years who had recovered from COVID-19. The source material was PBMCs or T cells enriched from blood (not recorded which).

The CDR3 sequence: CASSQVFGSAHGYTF. In DNA, the CDR3 is TGTGCCAGCAGCCAAGTTTTTGGCAGCGCCCATGGCTACACCTTC. The rearrangement joins TRBV4-2 to TRBJ1-2; D not resolved. The germline V and J ends were trimmed by 1 base and 6 bases, with 15 bases remaining between them. The germline CDR1 and CDR2 sequences are LGHNA and YNFKEQ. CDR3 size: 15 residues.